The 25 T cell receptor beta chains in this list originate from one sample, sequenced in a study of cytomegalovirus exposure and HLA in healthy donors. PCR was performed using 60 Vbeta and 13 Jbeta primers. Some clones are missing from TCRdb's copy, which holds only in-frame ones; the method was immunoSEQ multiplex PCR. The sample has 70,000 to 90,000 clones; about four fifths are singletons. The sample taken for sequencing was PBMCs. The receptors come from a male donor in good health and CMV-seropositive.

This sequence joins TRBV19 and TRBJ2-1; 8 bases align to TRBD1. Germline V gene sequence: CDR1 LNHDA, CDR2 SQIVND (reference sequence). This CDR3 contains 15 residues. The junction had 5 bases not matched to a gene; V was cut back by 7 bases and J by 0 bases. The CDR3 is CASTRTGSSYNEQFF. As DNA, the CDR3 is TGTGCCAGTACTAGGACAGGGAGCTCCTACAATGAGCAGTTCTTC.

The chain carries TRBV6-5 and TRBJ2-1, with TRBD2 matching over 7 bases. Per the germline V gene, CDR1 is MNHEY and CDR2 is SVGAGI. Trimming cost V 10 bases and J 5 bases; bases outside gene matches: 11. The CDR3 length is 14 residues. The CDR3 loop reads CATSGDDRNNEQFF. The CDR3 DNA is TGTGCCACGAGCGGGGACGACCGCAACAATGAGCAGTTCTTC.

The V call is TRBV30, the J call TRBJ1-6, with 8 bases aligning to TRBD1. The CDR3 totals 18 residues. V shed 0 bases and J 6 bases; nucleotides not matched to a gene: 13. Per germline, CDR1 GTSNPN and CDR2 SVGIG (reference sequence). This chain's CDR3 is CAWSVPRILGQGNSPLHF. DNA for the CDR3: TGTGCCTGGAGTGTCCCCCGCATCCTCGGACAGGGTAATTCACCCCTCCACTTT.

The chain joins TRBV5-1 to TRBJ2-7; D is perhaps TRBD2 (6 bases). Germline V CDR1 and CDR2: SGHRS, YFSETQ. The CDR3 runs 13 residues. Trimming removed 0 bases at V and 4 bases at J, with 8 bases between. The chain's CDR3 is CASSLGRAYEQYF. As DNA, the CDR3 is TGCGCCAGCAGCTTGGGGAGGGCGTACGAGCAGTACTTC.

The rearrangement joins TRBV18 to TRBJ2-1; 12 positions agree with TRBD1. With 1 base clipped from V and 9 bases from J, the junction kept 7 bases outside the gene matches. The germline V gene encodes CDR1 KGHSH and CDR2 LQKENI. The CDR3 has 16 amino acids. The CDR3 coding sequence is TGTGCCAGCTCACCACTTGGGACAGGGGGCCTAAGTGAGCAGTTCTTC. Its protein product is CASSPLGTGGLSEQFF.

The CDR3 DNA sequence: TGTGCCAGCAGTCGCCGGGACAGGGCCTACGAGCAGTACTTC. Protein sequence: CASSRRDRAYEQYF. The rearrangement joins TRBV6-5 to TRBJ2-7; TRBD1 matches at 9 bases. The germline CDR1 and CDR2 sequences are MNHEY and SVGAGI. The length of the CDR3 is 14 residues. Trimming cost V 5 bases and J 2 bases; bases outside gene matches: 4.

To note about this clone: The junction departs from the called germline gene at one end, perhaps through a read error. This sample includes further DNA sequences coding for the same CDR3. The gene calls are TRBV10-3 and TRBJ1-1, with a possible D match to TRBD1 (6 bases). From germline, CDR1 is ENHRY and CDR2 SYGVKD. This CDR3 has 11 residues. CDR3 sequence: CAAGVGAEAFF. CDR3 nucleotide sequence: TGCGCCGCAGGGGTTGGGGCTGAAGCTTTCTTT.

This CDR3 is CASSGQGGLGYGYTF. Here the CDR3 DNA reads TGTGCCAGCAGCGGCCAGGGGGGCCTTGGCTATGGCTACACCTTC. This chain links TRBV9 with TRBJ1-2; TRBD1 aligns across 7 bases. Losses at the gene ends were 3 bases for V and 4 bases for J; bases not matched to a gene: 9. The V gene's germline CDR1 is SGDLS and CDR2 YYNGEE. This CDR3 is built from 15 residues.

The rearrangement links TRBV2 to TRBJ1-6; no firm D call. Germline-derived CDR1 and CDR2 are SNHLY and FYNNEI. Deletions cut 8 bases from V and 10 bases from J, with 21 bases between. CDR3 length: 15 amino acids. CDR3 coding DNA: TGTGCCAGCGGGCCGGAGGGAGGATTATCCTCACCCCTCCACTTT. Translating gives CASGPEGGLSSPLHF.

The chain links TRBV9 to TRBJ2-3, with D tentatively TRBD1 (6 bases). The CDR3 is 15 residues long. The germline gives CDR1 SGDLS, CDR2 YYNGEE. V was clipped by 0 bases and J by 1 base, with 9 bases between them. In DNA, the CDR3 is TGTGCCAGCAGCGTAGTACAGGGCGGCACAGATACGCAGTATTTT. It translates to CASSVVQGGTDTQYF.

The chain recombines TRBV9 with TRBJ2-1; D remains ambiguous. The CDR3 spans 15 residues. Germline CDR1 SGDLS, CDR2 YYNGEE. The germline V and J ends were trimmed by 1 base and 8 bases, with 16 bases remaining between them. As DNA, the CDR3 is TGTGCCAGCAGCGTAACTGTGGTAGCCTGGGATGAGCAGTTCTTC. Protein: CASSVTVVAWDEQFF.

The chain combines TRBV18 with TRBJ2-7, with 10 positions matching TRBD1. V lost 3 bases and J lost 3; bases outside the gene matches: 8. Germline V lookup: CDR1 KGHSH, CDR2 LQKENI. The CDR3 has 16 residues. CDR3 bases: TGTGCCAGCTCACCCAGTTCCGGGACAGGGGTCTACGAGCAGTACTTC. Its translation: CASSPSSGTGVYEQYF.

The genes are TRBV6-1 and TRBJ2-5, with D uncertain. The germline V and J ends were trimmed by 2 bases and 3 bases, with 7 bases remaining between them. The length of the CDR3 is 13 residues. CDR1 and CDR2 (germline): MNHNS, SASEGT. Here the CDR3 reads CASSEQFEETQYF. The CDR3 DNA follows: TGTGCCAGCAGTGAACAGTTTGAAGAGACCCAGTACTTC.

The chain carries TRBV5-6 and TRBJ2-1, with D tentatively TRBD1 (5 bases). The CDR3 sequence is 13 residues long. The germline CDR1 and CDR2 sequences are SGHDT and YYEEEE. V lost 4 bases and J lost 5, with 10 bases in between. CDR3: CASSRTYHNEQFF. The CDR3 region has the DNA TGTGCCAGCAGCCGGACATACCACAATGAGCAGTTCTTC. The whole variable domain, remainder taken from reference TRBV5-6 and TRBJ2-1, is DAGVTQSPTHLIKTRGQQVTLRCSPKSGHDTVSWYQQALGQGPQFIFQYYEEEERQRGNFPDRFSGHQFPNYSSELNVNALLLGDSALYLCASSRTYHNEQFFGPGTRLTVL.

This sequence joins TRBV4-1 and TRBJ1-5; no definite D call. V lost 0 bases to trimming and J lost 4 bases, with 7 bases between them. This CDR3 has 14 residues. In germline, CDR1 is MGHRA, CDR2 YSYEKL. The CDR3: CASSQDDGNQPQHF. CDR3 sequence (DNA): TGCGCCAGCAGCCAAGATGACGGGAATCAGCCCCAGCATTTT.

This sequence joins TRBV7-2 and TRBJ2-7; 9 nucleotides align to TRBD2. Germline V lookup: CDR1 SGHTA, CDR2 FQGNSA. There are 15 residues in the CDR3. Trimming cost V 4 bases and J 7 bases; bases outside gene matches: 11. CDR3 loop: CASSSLAGGLGEQYF. CDR3 nucleotide sequence: TGTGCCAGCAGCTCTCTTGCGGGGGGGCTCGGAGAGCAGTACTTC.

The rearrangement links TRBV30 to TRBJ2-5; the D gene is possibly TRBD1 (5 bases). The CDR3 length is 11 residues. V lost 4 bases to trimming and J lost 9 bases, with 12 bases between them. Germline lookup yields CDR1 GTSNPN and CDR2 SVGIG (reference sequence). The CDR3 loop reads CAWMLGQAQYF. CDR3 bases: TGTGCCTGGATGTTGGGGCAGGCCCAGTACTTC.

This chain joins TRBV15 and TRBJ2-3, with TRBD1 matching over 10 bases. V shed 1 base, J shed 14 bases, and the junction held 9 bases outside the gene matches. This CDR3 is built from 14 residues. Germline CDR1 is LNHNV and CDR2 is YYDKDF (reference sequence). The CDR3 spells CATSRVGRQGARYF. CDR3 DNA: TGTGCCACCAGCAGAGTTGGGAGACAGGGGGCTCGGTATTTT.

This clone was picked up a small number of times. The rearrangement uses TRBV9 and TRBJ1-1, with TRBD1 as a possible D gene (5 bases). Trimming cost V 3 bases and J 0 bases, with 9 bases left between them. The germline V gene encodes CDR1 SGDLS and CDR2 YYNGEE. This CDR3 contains 14 residues. CDR3 bases: TGTGCCAGCAGCGCAGGGTTGATGAACACTGAAGCTTTCTTT. It yields the protein CASSAGLMNTEAFF.

This chain links TRBV7-3 with TRBJ2-1; TRBD2 aligns across 8 bases. V gave up 5 bases and J gave up 0 bases; unmatched junction bases: 12. Germline V lookup: CDR1 SGHTA, CDR2 FQGTGA. The CDR3 has 18 residues. The CDR3 sequence is CASSPRIKRGSSYNEQFF. CDR3 nucleotide sequence: TGTGCCAGCAGCCCACGGATAAAGCGGGGGAGCTCCTACAATGAGCAGTTCTTC.

This chain uses TRBV29-1 with TRBJ2-1; D is possibly TRBD1 (5 bases). This CDR3 has 12 residues. Between the trimmed V and J ends, which lost 7 bases and 7 bases, there was a span of 14 bases. CDR1 SQVTM and CDR2 ANQGSEA come from the germline V gene. The chain's CDR3 is CSALDTLNEQFF. In DNA form, the CDR3 reads TGCAGCGCCCTGGACACCTTGAATGAGCAGTTCTTC.

The chain uses TRBV5-4 and TRBJ2-7, with 7 bases lining up with TRBD1. The trim removed 0 bases at V and 2 bases at J, leaving 2 bases unmatched. Germline loops: CDR1 SGHNT, CDR2 YYREEE (reference sequence). The CDR3 totals 14 residues. CDR3 DNA: TGTGCCAGCAGCTTGGACCAGGGGGCCTACGAGCAGTACTTC. Protein sequence: CASSLDQGAYEQYF.

This clone has a single count. V is TRBV10-2 and J is TRBJ2-3, with 10 bases fitting TRBD1. CDR1 WSHSY and CDR2 SAAADI come from the germline V gene. The CDR3 totals 17 residues. J gave up 2 bases and V 8 bases, and 13 bases lay outside the gene matches. CDR3 residues: CASRKMGQGTPTDTQYF. CDR3 sequence (DNA): TGCGCCAGCCGGAAAATGGGACAGGGGACCCCCACAGATACGCAGTATTTT.

This clone has a single count. This rearrangement joins TRBV27 to TRBJ2-7; 8 nucleotides agree with TRBD2. Looked up from germline, CDR1 is MNHEY and CDR2 is SMNVEV (reference sequence). Trimming took 3 bases from V and 9 from J; bases not matched to a gene: 7. CDR3 length equals 13 residues. The CDR3 DNA sequence: TGTGCCAGCAGTTTGATAGCGGGGACGGGGCAGTACTTC. Translating gives CASSLIAGTGQYF.

The chain recombines TRBV10-3 with TRBJ1-3; D not resolved. CDR3 length: 15 amino acids. From germline, CDR1 is ENHRY and CDR2 SYGVKD. V was cut by 2 bases and J by 3 bases, with 11 bases left in between. The CDR3 nucleotides are TGTGCCATCAGTGAGGAGGGAGCTGGTGGAAACACCATATATTTT. Translated, it gives CAISEEGAGGNTIYF.